Listed below are T cell receptor beta chains from one sample, sequenced in a study of identical twins. TCRdb re-called the 5' RACE reads through MiXCR, storing one row per CDR3 protein. Of 350,000 to 450,000 distinct CDR3 sequences in the sample, around 20% were seen once. Material for sequencing was naive T cells sorted from blood. These receptor sequences come from a man aged 50-60 years in good health. Both conserved end residues are part of each CDR3. Rows give clone size only sometimes, using once, few, many, or a class for an expanded clone.

TRBV5-6 | few | CASSSTGASSGKLFF
TRBV19 | once | CASRGSGLFREQFF
TRBV5-4 | once | CASSLKMYGAANEKLFF
TRBV5-1 | - | CASSLSLALNYEQYF
TRBV9 | few | CASSVDQRGGSYNEQFF
TRBV7-2 | - | CPSRLDGARGRDYTF
TRBV5-1 | few | CASSRTGTQSTDTQYF
TRBV6-1 | few | CASRSAGAATQYF
TRBV4-2 | - | CASSQVLGYEQYF
TRBV20-1 | many | CSALGYSSYEQYF
TRBV12-3/TRBV12-4 | - | CASSLALENIQYF
TRBV6-1 | - | CASSTGPTKNEQFF
TRBV7-2 | - | CASSPMYGTGELFF
TRBV7-2 | many | CASSLEGSSYEQYF
TRBV28 | once | CASTTSRAFPGGGEQYF
TRBV20-1 | - | CSAPTVDTEAFF
TRBV12-3/TRBV12-4 | - | CASSQGKKGSYEQYF
TRBV5-1 | many | CASTLTGANYGYTF
TRBV28 | many | CASSTGTPTGELFF
TRBV28 | few | CASKPQGLSGVQYF
TRBV5-1 | few | CASSLGDLNTGELFF
TRBV7-8 | many | CASSLPWTGRDEQFF